This is a list of T cell receptor beta chains from one sample in a study of T cell responses to AZD1222 COVID-19 vaccine. Assay: immunoSEQ multiplex PCR; the TCRdb copy retains only in-frame clones and omits some. The table has around 47,000 clones, roughly 75% seen once. This specimen consisted of peripheral blood, obtained 28 days after the second dose of the MenACWY control vaccine. These receptors originate from an adult who received the MenACWY meningococcal vaccine as a control. CDR3s leave out the opening cysteine and the closing phenylalanine or tryptophan. Fields, in order: V gene, J gene, CDR3 protein.

>TRBV5-1|TRBJ2-2
ASSYKGQGATGELF
>TRBV25-1|TRBJ2-1
ASSDKGTGSSYNEQF
>TRBV29-1|TRBJ2-3
SVERSSYIDTQY
>TRBV30|TRBJ1-4
AWSRIQGNNEKLF
>TRBV30|TRBJ2-1
AWSAQGWGEQF
>TRBV5-1|TRBJ1-2
ASSSDSLVGYT
>TRBV24-1|TRBJ2-1
ATSKGLLNSYNEQF
>TRBV5-6|TRBJ2-5
ASSPYRGRETQY
>TRBV9|TRBJ1-1
ASSPGTLGNTEAF
>TRBV15|TRBJ1-5
ATSLRTDSYSNQPQH
>TRBV11-2|TRBJ2-1
ASSPILGTGGGEQF
>TRBV30|TRBJ1-6
AWSFQASPLH
>TRBV25-1|TRBJ2-7
ASSETGALISYEQY
>TRBV7-6|TRBJ2-1
ASSSPGQGANEQF
>TRBV5-8|TRBJ2-7
ASSLEGDWEQY
>TRBV19|TRBJ2-7
ASSIVLALYYEQY
>TRBV19|TRBJ2-3
ASSMTASTDTQY
>TRBV15|TRBJ1-1
ATSRASGGLTEAF
>TRBV3-1/TRBV3-2|TRBJ2-2
ASSSFRSFSGELF
>TRBV2|TRBJ1-2
ASKAGVTNYGYT